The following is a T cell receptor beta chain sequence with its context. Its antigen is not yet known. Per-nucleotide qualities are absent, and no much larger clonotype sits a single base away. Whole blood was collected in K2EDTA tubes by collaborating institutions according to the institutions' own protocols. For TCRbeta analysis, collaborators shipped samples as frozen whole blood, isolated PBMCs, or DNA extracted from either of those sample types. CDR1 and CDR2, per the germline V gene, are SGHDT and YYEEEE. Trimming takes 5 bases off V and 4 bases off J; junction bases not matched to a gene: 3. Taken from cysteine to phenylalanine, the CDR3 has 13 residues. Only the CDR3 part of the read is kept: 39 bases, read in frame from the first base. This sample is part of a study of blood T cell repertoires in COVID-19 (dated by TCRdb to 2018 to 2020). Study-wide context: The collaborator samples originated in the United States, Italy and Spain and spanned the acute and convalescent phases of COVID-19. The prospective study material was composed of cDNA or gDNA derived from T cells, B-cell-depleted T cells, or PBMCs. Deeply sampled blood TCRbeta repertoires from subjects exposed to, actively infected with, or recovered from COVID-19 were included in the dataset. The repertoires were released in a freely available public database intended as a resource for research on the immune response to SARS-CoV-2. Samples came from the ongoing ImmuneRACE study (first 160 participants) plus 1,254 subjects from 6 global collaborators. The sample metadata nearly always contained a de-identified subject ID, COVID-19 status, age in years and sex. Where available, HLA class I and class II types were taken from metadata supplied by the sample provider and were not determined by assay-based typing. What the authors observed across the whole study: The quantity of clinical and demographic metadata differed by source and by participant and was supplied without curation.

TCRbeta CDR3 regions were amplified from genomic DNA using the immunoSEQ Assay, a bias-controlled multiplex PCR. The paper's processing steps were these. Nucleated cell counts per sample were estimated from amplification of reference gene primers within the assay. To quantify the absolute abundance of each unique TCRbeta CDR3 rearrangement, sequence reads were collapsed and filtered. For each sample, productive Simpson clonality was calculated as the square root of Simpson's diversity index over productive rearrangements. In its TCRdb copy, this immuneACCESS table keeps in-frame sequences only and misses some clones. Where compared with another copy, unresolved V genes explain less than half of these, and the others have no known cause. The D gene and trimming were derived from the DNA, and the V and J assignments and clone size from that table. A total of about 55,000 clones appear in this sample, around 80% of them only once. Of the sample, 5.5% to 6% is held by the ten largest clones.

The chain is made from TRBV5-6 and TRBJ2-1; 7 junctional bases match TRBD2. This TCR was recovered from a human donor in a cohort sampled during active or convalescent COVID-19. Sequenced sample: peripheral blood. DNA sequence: TGTGCCAGCAGGTCGGGACTATACAATGAGCAGTTCTTC. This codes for CASRSGLYNEQFF.